One and the same sample provided the 16 T cell receptor beta chains below, sequenced in a study of blood T cell repertoires in COVID-19. Profiled with immunoSEQ multiplex PCR; TCRdb holds only in-frame clones, not every one. This table has 350,000 or so clones, 88% appearing once. Source material: peripheral blood. The receptors originated from a woman aged 25 to 39 with COVID-19, enrolled during active disease.

Only a few counts were recorded for this clone. The chain joins TRBV5-5 to TRBJ1-5; weak D call: TRBD1 (6 bases). This CDR3 contains 14 residues. Germline V gene lookup returns CDR1 SGHKS and CDR2 YYEKEE (reference sequence). V was cut by 5 bases and J by 2 bases, with 11 bases left in between. For the CDR3, the DNA is TGTGCCAGCAGAACAGGGTTTGGCAATCAGCCCCAGCATTTT. Translating gives CASRTGFGNQPQHF.

This clone turned up a few times. This rearrangement joins TRBV7-2 to TRBJ1-6; D is unclear. Germline CDR1 reads SGHTA; CDR2 reads FQGNSA. The CDR3 is 13 amino acids. V was clipped by 2 bases and J by 8 bases, with 7 bases between them. This CDR3 is CASSLYTDSPLHF. The CDR3 region has the DNA TGTGCCAGCAGCTTATACACAGATTCACCCCTCCACTTT.

This clone was recorded once. The gene calls are TRBV2 and TRBJ1-2; 7 bases fit TRBD1. Germline lookup yields CDR1 SNHLY and CDR2 FYNNEI. V trimming: 9 bases; J trimming: 8 bases; junction bases outside the gene matches: 12. This CDR3 is 13 amino acids long. The chain's CDR3 is CASLPQGMDGYTF. CDR3 sequence (DNA): TGTGCCAGTTTGCCACAGGGGATGGACGGCTACACCTTC.

This chain joins TRBV30 and TRBJ1-2; the D is unclear. Germline V CDR1 and CDR2: GTSNPN, SVGIG (reference sequence). The CDR3 spans 12 residues. Trimming took off 2 bases at V and 5 bases at J, with 9 bases between the two ends. Here the CDR3 DNA reads TGTGCCTGGAGTCCTACAGTATATGGCTACACCTTC. This codes for CAWSPTVYGYTF.

The DNA for the CDR3 is TGTGCCAGCAGCCAATTCACAGGGAACGGGGAGCTGTTTTTT. Protein product: CASSQFTGNGELFF. This chain connects TRBV6-2 or TRBV6-3 to TRBJ2-2; weak D call: TRBD1 (6 bases). CDR3 length equals 14 residues. With 6 bases removed from V and 7 bases from J, the gap between germline ends came to 15 bases. Looked up from germline, CDR1 is MNHEY and CDR2 is SVGEGT.

The chain uses TRBV6-5 and TRBJ1-5; TRBD1 agrees at 7 bases. Germline V gene lookup returns CDR1 MNHEY and CDR2 SVGAGI. The CDR3 runs to 13 residues. The V gene end was trimmed by 2 bases and the J gene end by 5 bases; junction bases not matched to a gene: 0. The CDR3 DNA reads TGTGCCAGCAGTTACACAGGGGATCAGCCCCAGCATTTT. It specifies CASSYTGDQPQHF.

The J gene is TRBJ1-2, the V gene TRBV7-9, with TRBD1 identical over 7 bases. Germline CDR1 SEHNR, CDR2 FQNEAQ (reference sequence). CDR3 length: 15 amino acids. V dropped 2 bases and J dropped 4; count of bases not matched to a gene: 7. This CDR3 reads CASSLSFGTVYGYTF. The CDR3 region has the DNA TGTGCCAGCAGCTTATCATTCGGGACAGTCTATGGCTACACCTTC.

The chain employs TRBV14 and TRBJ2-1; possibly TRBD2 for D (7 bases). This CDR3 has 15 amino acids. CDR1 and CDR2 from the germline V gene are SGHDN and FVKESK. V gave up 1 base and J gave up 7 bases, with 14 bases separating them. CDR3 nucleotide sequence: TGTGCCAGCAGCCAAGGCGGGGGCCCTTTAAATGAGCAGTTCTTC. The encoded protein is CASSQGGGPLNEQFF.

The chain couples TRBV24-1 to TRBJ1-2; 10 bases match TRBD1. CDR1 and CDR2 from the germline V gene are KGHDR and SFDVKD. The CDR3 spans 15 residues. With 3 bases clipped from V and 5 bases from J, the junction kept 5 bases outside the gene matches. The CDR3 sequence is CATSDTLDRGYGYTF. The CDR3 DNA sequence: TGTGCCACCAGTGATACTCTGGACAGGGGGTATGGCTACACCTTC.

V gene TRBV9 combines with J gene TRBJ1-1; a possible D gene is TRBD1 (5 bases). Germline V gene data show CDR1 as SGDLS and CDR2 as YYNGEE. Trimming stripped 0 bases from V and 11 bases from J, with 14 bases between. The CDR3 length is 13 residues. DNA for the CDR3: TGTGCCAGCAGCGTAGAGCAGGGCAGTTCGGCTTTCTTT. Protein product: CASSVEQGSSAFF. Using reference TRBV9 and TRBJ1-1 for the parts outside the CDR3, the full variable domain is DSGVTQTPKHLITATGQRVTLRCSPRSGDLSVYWYQQSLDQGLQFLIQYYNGEERAKGNILERFSAQQFPDLHSELNLSSLELGDSALYFCASSVEQGSSAFFGQGTRLTVV.

The CDR3 sequence: CASRGTSGQETQYF. For the CDR3, the DNA is TGTGCCAGCCGTGGGACTAGCGGACAAGAGACCCAGTACTTC. This rearrangement joins TRBV27 to TRBJ2-5, with 11 nucleotides matching TRBD2. Looked up from germline, CDR1 is MNHEY and CDR2 is SMNVEV (reference sequence). The CDR3 contains 14 residues. Unmatched junction bases numbered 4, after V lost 8 bases and J lost 2 bases.

This chain connects TRBV6-1 to TRBJ1-5; D ambiguous. CDR1 and CDR2 (germline): MNHNS, SASEGT. This CDR3 comprises 14 residues. V lost 3 bases, J lost 6 bases, and 12 bases lay in between. The CDR3 DNA follows: TGTGCCAGCAGTGAGGGCCCAGGAAGTCAGCCCCAGCATTTT. The encoded protein is CASSEGPGSQPQHF.

The rearrangement joins TRBV6-1 to TRBJ2-1; the match to TRBD2 covers 10 bases. This CDR3 region has 15 residues. Trimming cost V 2 bases and J 4 bases; bases outside gene matches: 2. The germline CDR1 and CDR2 sequences are MNHNS and SASEGT. The CDR3 coding sequence is TGTGCCAGCAGTGAACTAGCGGGGGATTACAATGAGCAGTTCTTC. This gives the protein CASSELAGDYNEQFF.

The rearrangement links TRBV19 to TRBJ2-1; the D is unclear. The V end was cut by 6 bases, the J end by 9 bases, with 9 bases between. The CDR3 totals 11 residues. Germline CDR1 is LNHDA and CDR2 is SQIVND (reference sequence). The CDR3 sequence: CASRVPGEQFF. The CDR3 nucleotides are TGTGCCAGTAGGGTTCCCGGTGAGCAGTTCTTC.

The rearrangement links TRBV27 to TRBJ2-2; TRBD1 aligns across 7 bases. From germline, CDR1 is MNHEY and CDR2 SMNVEV (reference sequence). V shed 4 bases and J 1 base; nucleotides not matched to a gene: 6. The CDR3 runs to 16 residues. The DNA for the CDR3 is TGTGCCAGCAGTTGGCCAGGGGGTGTGAACACCGGGGAGCTGTTTTTT. This encodes CASSWPGGVNTGELFF.

The chain is built from TRBV5-7 and TRBJ1-1; the match to TRBD1 covers 9 bases. TRBV5-7 falls under the ORF class, with uncertain function. The V gene end was trimmed by 2 bases and the J gene end by 5 bases; junction bases not matched to a gene: 10. The CDR3 extends over 16 amino acids. CDR3 sequence: CASSLARGTGRTEAFF. CDR3 bases: TGTGCCAGCAGCTTAGCCAGAGGGACAGGGAGAACTGAAGCTTTCTTT.